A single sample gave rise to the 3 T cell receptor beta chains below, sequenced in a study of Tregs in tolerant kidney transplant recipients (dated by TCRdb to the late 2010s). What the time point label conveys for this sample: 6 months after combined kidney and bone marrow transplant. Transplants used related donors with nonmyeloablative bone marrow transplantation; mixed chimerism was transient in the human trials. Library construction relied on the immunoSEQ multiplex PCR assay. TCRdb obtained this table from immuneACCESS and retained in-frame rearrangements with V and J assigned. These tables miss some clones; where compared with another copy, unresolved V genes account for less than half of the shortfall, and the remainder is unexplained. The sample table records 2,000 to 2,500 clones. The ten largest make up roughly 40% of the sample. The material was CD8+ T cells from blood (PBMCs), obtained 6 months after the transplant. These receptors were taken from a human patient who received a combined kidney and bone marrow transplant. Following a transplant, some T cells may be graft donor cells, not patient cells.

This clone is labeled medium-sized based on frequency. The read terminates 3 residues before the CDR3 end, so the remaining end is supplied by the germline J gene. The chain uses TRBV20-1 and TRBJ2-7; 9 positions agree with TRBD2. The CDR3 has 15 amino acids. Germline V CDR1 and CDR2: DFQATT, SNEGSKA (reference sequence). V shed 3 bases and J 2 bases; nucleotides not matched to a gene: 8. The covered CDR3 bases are TGCAGTGCTAGGCCCCCCGGACTAGCGACCTACGAG. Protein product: CSARPPGLATYE. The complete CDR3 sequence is CSARPPGLATYEQYF.

The CDR3 sequence is CASSELAWAPYNEQFF. The sequenced CDR3 bases are TGTGCCAGCAGTGAACTAGCGTGGGCCCCCTACAATGAG. V gene TRBV6-1 combines with J gene TRBJ2-1; possibly TRBD2 for D (6 bases). Sequencing ends 3 residues short of the CDR3 end; the germline J gene provides the rest. The CDR3 contains 16 residues. CDR1 is MNHNS, CDR2 SASEGT, per germline. Trimming removed 2 bases at V and 2 bases at J, with 13 bases between.

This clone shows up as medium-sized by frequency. The DNA read from the CDR3 is TGTGCCATCAGTGATGTGGGCCTGACAACTGAA. This sequence encodes CAISDVGLTTE. The CDR3 reads in full as CAISDVGLTTEAFF. The chain links TRBV10-3 to TRBJ1-1, with D hard to call. Sequencing ends 3 residues short of the CDR3 end; the germline J gene provides the rest. The CDR3 spans 14 residues. Per germline, CDR1 ENHRY and CDR2 SYGVKD. With 3 bases removed from V and 5 bases from J, the gap between germline ends came to 13 bases.